Listed below are T cell receptor beta chains from one sample, sequenced in a study of blood T cell repertoires in COVID-19. Assay used: immunoSEQ multiplex PCR; TCRdb lists only in-frame clones, some missing. The sample records over 75,000 clones, roughly 88% being singletons. Sequencing used peripheral blood. These receptors were collected from a woman aged 80 or over with acute or convalescent COVID-19. CDR3s include the opening cysteine and the closing phenylalanine or tryptophan. A D gene is named only where the DNA matches it firmly. Size is omitted from some rows. Given values are once, few, many or a class for expanded clones.

d_call j_call v_call clone_size cdr3_nt cdr3_aa
NA TRBJ2-1 TRBV9 NA TGTGCCAGCAGCATGGAGGGGGAGCAGTTCTTC CASSMEGEQFF
TRBD2 TRBJ2-7 TRBV18 NA TGTGCCAGCTCAATGGGACTAGCGGGGGTCTCCTACGAGCAGTACTTC CASSMGLAGVSYEQYF
TRBD2 TRBJ2-1 TRBV7-3 NA TGTGCCAGCAGCTTAGGACTAGCGGGGACCGGTGAGCAGTTCTTC CASSLGLAGTGEQFF
TRBD1 TRBJ1-1 TRBV18 NA TGTGCCAGCTCACCACCGACAGGGGTCACTGAAGCTTTCTTT CASSPPTGVTEAFF
TRBD1 TRBJ1-6 TRBV5-4 few TGTGCCAGCAGCACACCGGGACAGGGGTATAATTCACCCCTCCACTTT CASSTPGQGYNSPLHF
TRBD1 TRBJ1-1 TRBV30 NA TGTGCCTGGACAGGGGGTCTGAACACTGAAGCTTTCTTT CAWTGGLNTEAFF
TRBD2 TRBJ2-7 TRBV7-2 NA TGTGCCAGCAGCTTAGTAGGGGGGACTAGCGGATACGAGCAGTACTTC CASSLVGGTSGYEQYF
TRBD2 TRBJ2-5 TRBV7-2 NA TGTGCCAGCAGCTTACTTTGGGGGGGGACCCAGTACTTC CASSLLWGGTQYF
NA TRBJ1-2 TRBV29-1 few TGCAGCGTCGGAGGGGAGGGAACGGCAGGCGGGTATGGCTACACCTTC CSVGGEGTAGGYGYTF
TRBD1 TRBJ1-1 TRBV20-1 NA TGCAGTGCTAGTTCGGGACAGGGGGTGATCACTGAAGCTTTCTTT CSASSGQGVITEAFF
TRBD2 TRBJ2-3 TRBV28 NA TGTGCCAGCAGTTTGGAGGGAGGGCCGGCAGATACGCAGTATTTT CASSLEGGPADTQYF
TRBD1 TRBJ1-1 TRBV7-2 few TGTGCCAGCAGCTTCCGGACAGGGGTGGACACTGAAGCTTTCTTT CASSFRTGVDTEAFF
TRBD1 TRBJ2-6 TRBV4-3 NA TGCGCCAGCAGCCAAGAAGGGCAGGGGGCGGCAGGGGCCAACGTCCTGACTTTC CASSQEGQGAAGANVLTF
TRBD1 TRBJ1-2 TRBV10-3 NA TGTGCCATCAGTGGGGACAGGGCGGCCTATGGCTACACCTTC CAISGDRAAYGYTF
TRBD1 TRBJ1-2 TRBV4-3 NA TGCGCCAGCAGCGCTACCGGGACAGGGGTAGATGGCTACACCTTC CASSATGTGVDGYTF
NA TRBJ2-7 TRBV7-2 NA TGTGCCAGCAGCTTAACAGGCCAATCCTACGAGCAGTACTTC CASSLTGQSYEQYF
NA TRBJ1-3 TRBV28 NA TGTGCCAGCAGTTTACAGGGGGGAAACACCATATATTTT CASSLQGGNTIYF
TRBD1 TRBJ1-2 TRBV5-1 NA TGCGCCAGCAGCTGGACAGGGGAAAGATATGGCTACACCTTC CASSWTGERYGYTF
TRBD1 TRBJ2-7 TRBV11-2 NA TGTGCCAGCAGCTTAGCCGGGACAGGCCCCTACGAGCAGTACTTC CASSLAGTGPYEQYF
TRBD2 TRBJ2-1 TRBV19 NA TGTGCCAGTAGTATTCTGGCCGGGACTAGCTACAATGAGCAGTTCTTC CASSILAGTSYNEQFF
TRBD2 TRBJ2-1 TRBV7-3 once TGTGCCAGCAGCCTAAGCCCGGGACTAGCCGTAGGGGAGCAGTTCTTC CASSLSPGLAVGEQFF
TRBD1 TRBJ2-1 TRBV7-8 NA TGTGCCAGCAGCCCATGGACAGGGTGGAATGAGCAGTTCTTC CASSPWTGWNEQFF
NA TRBJ2-2 TRBV30 NA TGTGCCTGGAGTGTACTAGTTATCGGGGAGCTGTTTTTT CAWSVLVIGELFF
TRBD1 TRBJ1-5 TRBV28 NA TGTGCCAGCAGTTCCACAGGGGGCGGACAGCCCCAGCATTTT CASSSTGGGQPQHF
TRBD1 TRBJ2-3 TRBV7-2 NA TGTGCCAGCAGCTTAGTCACAGGGGGCAGGGATACGCAGTATTTT CASSLVTGGRDTQYF
TRBD1 TRBJ1-6 TRBV23-1 NA TGCGCCAGCAGTCTACGGGGACAGGGGCTTTCCTATAATTCACCCCTCCACTTT CASSLRGQGLSYNSPLHF
TRBD2 TRBJ2-5 TRBV2 NA TGTGCCAGCAGTGGGGGACTAGCGGAAGAGACCCAGTACTTC CASSGGLAEETQYF
NA TRBJ1-2 TRBV6-4 once TGTGCCAGCAGCCCTGGGGGGTCCCTCTATGGCTACACCTTC CASSPGGSLYGYTF
NA TRBJ2-2 TRBV5-8 NA TGTGCCAGCAGCTTTTATTTAGGAGGGGCGAACACCGGGGAGCTGTTTTTT CASSFYLGGANTGELFF
NA TRBJ2-5 TRBV29-1 NA TGCAGCGTTTCTTTAAAAGAGACCCAGTACTTC CSVSLKETQYF
NA TRBJ1-2 TRBV6-4 few TGTGCCAGCAGTGACTCGCGGGGTTCTTCCCACTATGGCTACACCTTC CASSDSRGSSHYGYTF
NA TRBJ2-6 TRBV5-1 NA TGCGCCAGCAGCTTAGGCGGAAGCTCTGGGGCCAACGTCCTGACTTTC CASSLGGSSGANVLTF
TRBD1 TRBJ2-5 TRBV2 NA TGTGCCAGCAGTGGGGGGACAGGGGAAGAGACCCAGTACTTC CASSGGTGEETQYF
TRBD2 TRBJ2-2 TRBV9 NA TGTGCCAGCAGGAGGCTAGCGGACAACACCGGGGAGCTGTTTTTT CASRRLADNTGELFF
NA TRBJ1-1 TRBV5-1 NA TGCGCCAGCAGCTTGGGGGCCCTTGAGGGCGAAACTGAAGCTTTCTTT CASSLGALEGETEAFF
NA TRBJ2-5 TRBV5-1 NA TGCGCCAGCAGCTTTGGGACTCTTCAAGAGACCCAGTACTTC CASSFGTLQETQYF
NA TRBJ2-1 TRBV6-5 few TGTGCCAGCAGTTACTCGACACCCAGCTCCTACAATGAGCAGTTCTTC CASSYSTPSSYNEQFF
TRBD2 TRBJ2-1 TRBV7-3 NA TGTGCCAGCAGCCGGACTAGCGGCAGCTCCTACAATGAGCAGTTCTTC CASSRTSGSSYNEQFF
NA TRBJ1-1 TRBV6-5 few TGTGCCAGCAGTTTCGACACTGAAGCTTTCTTT CASSFDTEAFF
NA TRBJ2-3 TRBV27 NA TGTGCCAGCAGTCTCAGCGGGAGCACAGATACGCAGTATTTT CASSLSGSTDTQYF
TRBD1 TRBJ1-2 TRBV10-3 once TGTGCCATCAGTGGACCGGACAGGCACTATGGCTACACCTTC CAISGPDRHYGYTF
NA TRBJ1-4 TRBV7-2 NA TGTGCCAGCAGCTTCGGGGGGCGCGGTGATGAAAAACTGTTTTTT CASSFGGRGDEKLFF
TRBD1 TRBJ1-2 TRBV5-5 NA TGTGCCAGCAGCTCTACTCCGGGACAGGGACAGTCTATTTTCTTC CASSSTPGQGQSIFF
NA TRBJ1-4 TRBV6-5 NA TGTGCCAGCAGCGCCGGGACACTGAATGAAAAACTGTTTTTT CASSAGTLNEKLFF
TRBD1 TRBJ1-3 TRBV19 NA TGTGCCAGTAGCGCAGCAGGGGGGCCTGGAAACACCATATATTTT CASSAAGGPGNTIYF
NA TRBJ1-2 TRBV28 NA TGTGCCAGTTACTCCCTAGAACAGGGCGATGGCTACACCTTC CASYSLEQGDGYTF
TRBD1 TRBJ2-7 TRBV28 NA TGTGCCAGCAGTTTGGCGGGACAGGGGGACGAGCAGTACTTC CASSLAGQGDEQYF
NA TRBJ2-2 TRBV19 NA TGTGCCTCTCTGCAGTTTGCCGGGGAGCTGTTTTTT CASLQFAGELFF
NA TRBJ2-3 TRBV7-3 NA TGTGCCAGCAGCTTAAATGGGGTACTAGTTGATACGCAGTATTTT CASSLNGVLVDTQYF
NA TRBJ2-6 TRBV19 NA TGTGCCAGTAGTACAGCGTCCGGGGCCAACGTCCTGACTTTC CASSTASGANVLTF
NA TRBJ2-6 TRBV5-6 NA TGTGCCAGCAGCTTGGCAGGCAGGGCTGGAGGGGCCAACGTCCTGACTTTC CASSLAGRAGGANVLTF